This T cell receptor beta chain was identified in a study of T cell responses to AZD1222 COVID-19 vaccine. Study-wide context: Samples with a second dose at about 4 or about 12 weeks were pooled together.

About this clone itself: The antigen remains unidentified.

The assay was immunoSEQ multiplex PCR, and TCRdb's table has in-frame clones only and misses some. In the table there are some 150,000 clones, about nine tenths of which are singletons. General study points: Unmutated variant regions are reportedly targeted by nearly half of spike-specific TCRs. Clonal diversity was possibly underestimated, and the donors were mostly white British, with more females. A rise in Spike-specific TCR breadth and depth followed two AZD1222 doses.

The V segment lost 0 bases and the J segment 5 bases; nucleotides outside the gene matches: 5. This CDR3 has 15 residues. Germline values: CDR1 SGHNT, CDR2 YYREEE (reference sequence). V usage is TRBV5-4 and J usage is TRBJ2-3, with TRBD2 identical over 8 bases. This TCR came from an adult in good health. Sample: peripheral blood, taken on day 0 of AZD1222 vaccination. CDR3 DNA: TGTGCCAGCAGCTTGGGCGGGGGGCGACAAGATACGCAGTATTTT. Translation: CASSLGGGRQDTQYF.